The source of this TCR beta chain is a study of T-cell memory formation after mild COVID-19. Study-wide results and caveats: The CD4+ clones that contracted clustered mainly within CM and EM, and the CD8+ clones concentrated in EMRA. A second wave expanding day 15 to 37 was CD4+-biased; contracting clones were balanced.

TCR alpha and TCR beta cDNA libraries with sample barcodes and UMIs came from 5'RACE using constant-segment primers. TCRdb reanalysed the 5' RACE reads using MiXCR and keeps one entry per CDR3 protein. This table has about 320,000 distinct CDR3 sequences, 13% to 15% appearing once. This clonotype was seen more than once but under ten times. What it binds is not known. Germline values: CDR1 SEHNR, CDR2 FQNEAQ (reference sequence). Losses at the gene ends were 6 bases for V and 3 bases for J; bases not matched to a gene: 8. This CDR3 has 16 residues. This chain joins TRBV7-9 and TRBJ2-5; the match to TRBD2 covers 12 bases. This receptor was taken from a man aged 18 to 29 who had mild COVID-19 (a few samples of this study predate the infection). Cell type and time point are not known. Input material: PBMCs or a T cell subset sorted from them (not recorded which). The CDR3 spells CASSRMTSGGKETQYF. DNA for the CDR3: TGTGCCAGCAGTCGGATGACTAGCGGGGGTAAAGAGACCCAGTACTTC.